Sequencing of this TCR beta chain was carried out in a study of blood T cell repertoires in COVID-19. Looking at the study overall: Spain, Italy and the United States supplied samples that represented acute and convalescent COVID-19. T cells, B-cell-depleted T cells, or PBMCs supplied cDNA or gDNA.

Generated by immunoSEQ multiplex PCR, the TCRdb table keeps only in-frame clones and is missing some. The sample lists some 450,000 clones, approximately 90% occurring once. The sequenced material came from peripheral blood. The TCR originated in a woman aged 45-65 years with COVID-19, enrolled during active disease.

The CDR3 reads CASSKDRSSGNTIYF. The DNA for the CDR3 is TGTGCCAGCAGTAAGGACAGAAGCTCTGGAAACACCATATATTTT. V usage is TRBV6-5 and J usage is TRBJ1-3, with D perhaps TRBD1 (6 bases). Germline assignment: CDR1 MNHEY and CDR2 SVGAGI. The CDR3 loop spans 15 amino acids. V was cut by 5 bases and J by 0 bases, with 11 bases left in between.